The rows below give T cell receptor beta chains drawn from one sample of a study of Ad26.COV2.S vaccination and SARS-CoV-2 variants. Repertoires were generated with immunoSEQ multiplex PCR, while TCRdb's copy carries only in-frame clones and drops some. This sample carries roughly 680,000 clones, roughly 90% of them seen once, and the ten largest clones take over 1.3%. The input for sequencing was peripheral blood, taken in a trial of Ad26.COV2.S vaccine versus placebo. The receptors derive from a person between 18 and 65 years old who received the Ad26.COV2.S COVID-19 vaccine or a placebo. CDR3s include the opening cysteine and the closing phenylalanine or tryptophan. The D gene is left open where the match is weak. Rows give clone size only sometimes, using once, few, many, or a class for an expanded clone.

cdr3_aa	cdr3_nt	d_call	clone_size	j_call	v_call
CASREGDRLRNEQFF	TGTGCCAGTCGGGAAGGGGACAGACTGCGGAATGAGCAGTTCTTC	TRBD1	-	TRBJ2-1	TRBV19
CASSFVVTNPYGYTF	TGTGCCAGCAGCTTTGTTGTGACCAACCCCTATGGCTACACCTTC	-	many	TRBJ1-2	TRBV5-6
CSPGSRETQYF	TGCAGTCCGGGGTCCCGCGAGACCCAGTACTTC	-	once	TRBJ2-5	TRBV20-1
CASSWGLAGLAYEQYF	TGTGCCAGCAGCTGGGGACTAGCGGGCTTGGCCTACGAGCAGTACTTC	TRBD2	-	TRBJ2-7	TRBV7-2
CASGLRTGRLSGNTIYF	TGTGCTAGTGGTTTGAGGACAGGGAGACTCTCTGGAAACACCATATATTTT	TRBD1	few	TRBJ1-3	TRBV12-5
CAISESGPQTGNTIYF	TGTGCCATCAGTGAGTCGGGACCCCAAACTGGAAACACCATATATTTT	-	-	TRBJ1-3	TRBV10-3
CASSLAGEGGSPLHF	TGTGCCAGCAGCTTAGCAGGGGAAGGGGGCTCACCCCTCCACTTT	TRBD1	-	TRBJ1-6	TRBV7-9
CASNLVGGYTEAFF	TGTGCCAGCAACTTAGTTGGGGGATACACTGAAGCTTTCTTT	-	-	TRBJ1-1	TRBV7-2
CASSSRLVSTDTQYF	TGTGCCAGCAGCTCCAGACTAGTCAGCACAGATACGCAGTATTTT	-	-	TRBJ2-3	TRBV11-2
CASSQTGIGYGYTF	TGTGCCAGCTCCCAGACAGGGATAGGCTATGGCTACACCTTC	TRBD1	-	TRBJ1-2	TRBV7-2
CASSVLGQGAHGYTF	TGTGCCAGCAGCGTATTGGGACAGGGGGCCCATGGCTACACCTTC	TRBD1	once	TRBJ1-2	TRBV9
CAWSSTGVYYTF	TGTGCCTGGAGTTCAACAGGGGTGTACTACACCTTC	TRBD1	-	TRBJ1-2	TRBV30
CASSRVQGMVAGGPLGYEQFF	TGTGCCAGCAGCCGAGTTCAGGGAATGGTGGCGGGAGGGCCTCTCGGGTATGAGCAGTTCTTC	TRBD2	-	TRBJ2-1	TRBV7-8
CASSYSNLAGELFF	TGTGCCAGCAGTTACTCGAACCTCGCCGGGGAGCTGTTTTTT	-	-	TRBJ2-2	TRBV6-6
CASSFTVDTEAFF	TGTGCCAGCAGTTTTACAGTGGACACTGAAGCTTTCTTT	-	-	TRBJ1-1	TRBV12-3/TRBV12-4
CASSPHMGYEQYF	TGTGCCAGCAGCCCCCATATGGGCTACGAGCAGTACTTC	-	-	TRBJ2-7	TRBV5-5
CASSQDRGTYGYTF	TGCGCCAGCAGCCAAGACAGGGGTACCTATGGCTACACCTTC	-	-	TRBJ1-2	TRBV4-3
CATRQGRRTNEKLFF	TGTGCCACCCGACAGGGCCGACGGACTAATGAAAAACTGTTTTTT	TRBD1	-	TRBJ1-4	TRBV24-1
CASSFSGGSYNEQFF	TGTGCCAGCAGCTTCAGCGGGGGTAGTTACAATGAGCAGTTCTTC	TRBD2	once	TRBJ2-1	TRBV7-9
CSVSGASTDTQYF	TGCAGCGTATCAGGGGCTAGCACAGATACGCAGTATTTT	-	-	TRBJ2-3	TRBV29-1